This T cell receptor beta chain was recovered during a study of cytomegalovirus exposure and HLA in healthy donors. Primers: 60 Vbeta forward and 13 Jbeta reverse. Here immunoSEQ multiplex PCR was the method, and the copy in TCRdb shows in-frame clones only, minus some. The sample holds 100,000 to 150,000 clones, roughly 82% seen once. The V end was cut by 5 bases, the J end by 7 bases, with 14 bases between. Germline V gives CDR1 LNHNV, CDR2 YYDKDF (reference sequence). CDR3 length equals 14 residues. The sample comprised PBMCs. The receptor was derived from a woman between 55 and 75 years old in good health and CMV-seropositive. The chain combines TRBV15 with TRBJ1-4; D call uncertain. This chain's CDR3 is CATSGGGRREKLFF. Here the CDR3 DNA reads TGTGCCACCAGCGGCGGCGGGCGGCGTGAAAAACTGTTTTTT.